Listed below are T cell receptor beta chains from one sample, sequenced in a study of T cells in localized non-small cell lung cancer. Data came from immunoSEQ multiplex PCR; TCRdb stores just in-frame clones and leaves some out. The sample shows roughly 32,000 clones, 88% of them seen only once. Sequences were derived from peripheral blood mononuclear cells, sampled before any cancer treatment. These receptors were collected from a woman aged 35 to 75 with stage III lung adenocarcinoma. CDR3s include the opening cysteine and the closing phenylalanine or tryptophan. The D gene is left open where the match is weak.

D gene: NA; J gene: TRBJ2-7; V gene: TRBV27; CDR3 protein: CASSLGNRAYEQYF
D gene: TRBD2; J gene: TRBJ2-3; V gene: TRBV9; CDR3 protein: CASSVGGYGLAGAADTQYF
D gene: NA; J gene: TRBJ1-5; V gene: TRBV28; CDR3 protein: CASSPRRGIVSNQPQHF
D gene: NA; J gene: TRBJ2-7; V gene: TRBV6-1; CDR3 protein: CASSDTGTVSYEQYF
D gene: NA; J gene: TRBJ2-7; V gene: TRBV6-1; CDR3 protein: CASSTQGLDEQYF
D gene: TRBD1; J gene: NA; V gene: TRBV19; CDR3 protein: CASSTRDRGRYEQYF
D gene: NA; J gene: TRBJ1-1; V gene: TRBV10-3; CDR3 protein: CATGANPNTEAFF
D gene: TRBD2; J gene: TRBJ2-1; V gene: TRBV10-1; CDR3 protein: CASSRTSGAYNEQFF
D gene: NA; J gene: TRBJ1-1; V gene: TRBV11-2; CDR3 protein: CASSLDPLGTEAFF
D gene: NA; J gene: TRBJ1-1; V gene: TRBV29-1; CDR3 protein: CSVLEAGGGRAFF
D gene: TRBD2; J gene: TRBJ2-1; V gene: TRBV18; CDR3 protein: CASSPSGERERYNEQFF
D gene: TRBD2; J gene: TRBJ2-1; V gene: TRBV29-1; CDR3 protein: CSVVGAGGVTYNEQFF
D gene: NA; J gene: TRBJ1-2; V gene: TRBV7-9; CDR3 protein: CASSPRPLEDVNYGYTF
D gene: NA; J gene: TRBJ1-1; V gene: TRBV2; CDR3 protein: CAQAGEGAFF
D gene: TRBD2; J gene: TRBJ2-5; V gene: TRBV7-2; CDR3 protein: CASSLVSGGANRKETQYF
D gene: NA; J gene: TRBJ2-3; V gene: TRBV6-6; CDR3 protein: CASSWGRSQDTQYF
D gene: TRBD2; J gene: TRBJ2-3; V gene: TRBV4-2; CDR3 protein: CASSYGLEYTDTQYF
D gene: TRBD2; J gene: TRBJ2-1; V gene: TRBV7-9; CDR3 protein: CASSLPPRLAGSYNEQFF
D gene: NA; J gene: TRBJ1-5; V gene: TRBV2; CDR3 protein: CASRQQEGGQPQHF
D gene: NA; J gene: TRBJ2-1; V gene: TRBV11-3; CDR3 protein: CASSFEQNEQFF
D gene: NA; J gene: TRBJ2-5; V gene: TRBV19; CDR3 protein: CASSIGNQETQYF
D gene: TRBD2; J gene: TRBJ2-5; V gene: TRBV19; CDR3 protein: CASSISGSGETQYF
D gene: TRBD1; J gene: TRBJ2-7; V gene: TRBV30; CDR3 protein: CAWRTGFSYEQYF
D gene: TRBD1; J gene: TRBJ2-7; V gene: TRBV2; CDR3 protein: CASKGQGAKSVNEQYF
D gene: NA; J gene: TRBJ1-1; V gene: TRBV7-9; CDR3 protein: CASSSHGGGTEAFF
D gene: NA; J gene: TRBJ1-1; V gene: TRBV5-1; CDR3 protein: CASSLVDPGESEAFF
D gene: NA; J gene: TRBJ1-3; V gene: TRBV28; CDR3 protein: CASSGDDGRSGNTIYF
D gene: TRBD1; J gene: TRBJ2-6; V gene: TRBV5-5; CDR3 protein: CASSSRPDRASGANVLTF
D gene: TRBD1; J gene: TRBJ1-6; V gene: TRBV5-8; CDR3 protein: CASSVQTGNSPLHF
D gene: TRBD1; J gene: TRBJ1-5; V gene: TRBV9; CDR3 protein: CASSPGQGINQPQHF
D gene: TRBD1; J gene: TRBJ2-7; V gene: TRBV6-5; CDR3 protein: CASRYGTGDYEQYF
D gene: TRBD1; J gene: TRBJ1-2; V gene: TRBV30; CDR3 protein: CAWSVRRDRNYGYTF
D gene: TRBD2; J gene: TRBJ2-7; V gene: TRBV5-1; CDR3 protein: CASSSDIRVIASREGYKQYF
D gene: TRBD2; J gene: TRBJ2-6; V gene: TRBV5-1; CDR3 protein: CASSFLAGGVSGANVLTF
D gene: TRBD1; J gene: TRBJ2-7; V gene: TRBV2; CDR3 protein: CASSRWDRGEQYF
D gene: NA; J gene: TRBJ2-5; V gene: TRBV7-3; CDR3 protein: CASSLEGLEETQYF
D gene: TRBD1; J gene: TRBJ1-2; V gene: TRBV16; CDR3 protein: CASSQRQGDGYTF
D gene: TRBD2; J gene: TRBJ2-3; V gene: TRBV29-1; CDR3 protein: CSVAGSSSTDTQYF
D gene: NA; J gene: TRBJ1-3; V gene: TRBV7-9; CDR3 protein: CASRGMAGSGNTIYF
D gene: NA; J gene: TRBJ2-7; V gene: TRBV18; CDR3 protein: CASSPGVRGVYEQYF
D gene: TRBD2; J gene: TRBJ2-1; V gene: TRBV19; CDR3 protein: CASGGGTSGLNEQFF
D gene: TRBD1; J gene: TRBJ1-2; V gene: TRBV13; CDR3 protein: CASSSPLDRVDGYTF
D gene: NA; J gene: TRBJ1-1; V gene: TRBV15; CDR3 protein: CATSRGTVNTEAFF